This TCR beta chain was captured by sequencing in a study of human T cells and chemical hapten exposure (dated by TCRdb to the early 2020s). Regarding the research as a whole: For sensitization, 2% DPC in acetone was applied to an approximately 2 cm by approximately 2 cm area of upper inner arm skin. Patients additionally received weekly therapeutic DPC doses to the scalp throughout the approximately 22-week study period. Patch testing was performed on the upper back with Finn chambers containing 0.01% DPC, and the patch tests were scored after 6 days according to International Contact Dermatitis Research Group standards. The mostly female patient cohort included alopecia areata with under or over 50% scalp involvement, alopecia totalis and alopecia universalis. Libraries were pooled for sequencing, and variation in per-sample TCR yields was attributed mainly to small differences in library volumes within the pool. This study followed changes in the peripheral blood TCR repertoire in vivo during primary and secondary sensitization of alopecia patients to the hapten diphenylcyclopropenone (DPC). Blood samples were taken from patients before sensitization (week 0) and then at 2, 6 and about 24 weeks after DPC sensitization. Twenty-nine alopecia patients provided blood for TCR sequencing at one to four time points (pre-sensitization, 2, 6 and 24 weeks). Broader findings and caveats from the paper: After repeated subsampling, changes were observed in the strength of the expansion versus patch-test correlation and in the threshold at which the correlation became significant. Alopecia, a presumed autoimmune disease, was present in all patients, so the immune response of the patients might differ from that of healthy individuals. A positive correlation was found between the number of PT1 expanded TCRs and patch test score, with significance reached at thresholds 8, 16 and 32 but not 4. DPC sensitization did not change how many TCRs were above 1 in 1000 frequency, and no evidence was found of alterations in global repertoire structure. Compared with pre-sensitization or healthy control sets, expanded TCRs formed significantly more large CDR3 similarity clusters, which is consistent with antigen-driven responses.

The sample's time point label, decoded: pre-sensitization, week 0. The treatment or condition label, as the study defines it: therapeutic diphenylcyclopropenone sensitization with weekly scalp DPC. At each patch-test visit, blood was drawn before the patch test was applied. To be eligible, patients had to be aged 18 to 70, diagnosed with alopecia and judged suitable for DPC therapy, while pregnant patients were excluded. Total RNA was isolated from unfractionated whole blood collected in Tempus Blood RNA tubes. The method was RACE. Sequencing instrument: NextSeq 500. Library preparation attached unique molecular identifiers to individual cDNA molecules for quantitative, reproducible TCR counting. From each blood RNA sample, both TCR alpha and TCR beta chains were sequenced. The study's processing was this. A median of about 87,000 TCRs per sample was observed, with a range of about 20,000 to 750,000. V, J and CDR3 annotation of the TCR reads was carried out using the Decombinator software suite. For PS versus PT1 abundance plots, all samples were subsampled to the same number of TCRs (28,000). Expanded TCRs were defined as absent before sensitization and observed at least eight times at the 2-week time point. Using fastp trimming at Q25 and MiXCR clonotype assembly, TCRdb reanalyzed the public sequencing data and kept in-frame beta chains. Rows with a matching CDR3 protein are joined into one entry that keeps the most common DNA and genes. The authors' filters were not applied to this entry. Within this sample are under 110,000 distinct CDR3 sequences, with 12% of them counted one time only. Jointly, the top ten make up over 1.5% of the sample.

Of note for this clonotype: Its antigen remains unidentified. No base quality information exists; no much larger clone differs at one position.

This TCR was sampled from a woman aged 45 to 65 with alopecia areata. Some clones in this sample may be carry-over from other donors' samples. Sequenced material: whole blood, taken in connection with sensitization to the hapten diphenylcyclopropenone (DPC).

The DNA sequence is given as TGTGCCAGCAGTCTAAGCGCGAGCACAGATACGCAGTATTTT. Its protein product is CASSLSASTDTQYF. The rearrangement combines TRBV28 with TRBJ2-3, with the D gene too uncertain to name. CDR1 and CDR2 were assigned from the germline V gene as MDHEN and SYDVKM. The CDR3, from cysteine to phenylalanine, totals 14 residues. Just CDR3 DNA is preserved here, 42 bases in frame from base 1. V drops 5 bases and J drops 0 bases, leaving 9 bases in between.